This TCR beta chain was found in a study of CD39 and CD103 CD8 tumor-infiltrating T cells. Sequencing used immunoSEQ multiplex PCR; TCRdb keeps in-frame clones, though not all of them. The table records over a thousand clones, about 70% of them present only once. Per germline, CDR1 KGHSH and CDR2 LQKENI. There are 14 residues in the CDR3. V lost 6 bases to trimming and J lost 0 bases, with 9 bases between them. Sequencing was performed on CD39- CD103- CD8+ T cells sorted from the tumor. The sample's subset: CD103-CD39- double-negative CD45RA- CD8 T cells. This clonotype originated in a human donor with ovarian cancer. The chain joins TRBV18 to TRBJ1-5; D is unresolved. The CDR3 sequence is CASSTFDSNQPQHF. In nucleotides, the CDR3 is TGTGCCAGCTCGACCTTCGATAGCAATCAGCCCCAGCATTTT.